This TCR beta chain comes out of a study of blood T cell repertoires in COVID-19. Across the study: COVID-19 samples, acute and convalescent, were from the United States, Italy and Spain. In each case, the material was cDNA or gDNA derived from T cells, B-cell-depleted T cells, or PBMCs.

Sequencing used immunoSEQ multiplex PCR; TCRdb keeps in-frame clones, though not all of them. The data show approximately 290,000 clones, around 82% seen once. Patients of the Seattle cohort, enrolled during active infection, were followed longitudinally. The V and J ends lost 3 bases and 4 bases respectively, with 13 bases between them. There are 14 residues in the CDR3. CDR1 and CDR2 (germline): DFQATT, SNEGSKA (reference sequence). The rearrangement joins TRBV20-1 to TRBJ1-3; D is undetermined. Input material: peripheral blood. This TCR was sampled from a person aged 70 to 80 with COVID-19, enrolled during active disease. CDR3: CSASNGVLGNTIYF. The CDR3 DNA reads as TGCAGTGCTAGTAACGGGGTGCTGGGAAACACCATATATTTT.